This passage covers 12 T cell receptor beta chains from one sample sequenced in a study of blood T cell repertoires in COVID-19. Profiling relied on immunoSEQ multiplex PCR, and the TCRdb table lists in-frame clones only, not all of them. The sample yields 300,000 to 500,000 clones, approximately 87% seen once. The material sequenced was PBMCs or T cells enriched from blood (not recorded which). These receptors originate from a woman aged 25-40 years with acute COVID-19.

This chain connects TRBV23-1 to TRBJ1-5; no definite D call. TRBV23-1 is an ORF; its function is uncertain. V was cut by 2 bases and J by 0 bases, with 17 bases left in between. The CDR3 loop spans 18 amino acids. The CDR3 bases are TGCGCCAGCAGTCAAGGCCGGGGATTGCGATATAGCAATCAGCCCCAGCATTTT. Translated, it gives CASSQGRGLRYSNQPQHF.

The J gene is TRBJ1-1, the V gene TRBV18, with D uncertain. The V end was cut by 1 base, the J end by 4 bases, with 10 bases between. The germline V gene encodes CDR1 KGHSH and CDR2 LQKENI. This CDR3 has 14 residues. In nucleotides, the CDR3 is TGTGCCAGCTCACCACAAGTTCCGGGCACTGAAGCTTTCTTT. Its translation is CASSPQVPGTEAFF.

The chain uses TRBV27 and TRBJ2-1, with 10 bases fitting TRBD2. This CDR3 comprises 12 residues. Germline CDR1 reads MNHEY; CDR2 reads SMNVEV (reference sequence). Losses at the gene ends were 3 bases for V and 14 bases for J; bases not matched to a gene: 4. CDR3 bases: TGTGCCAGCAGTTTGCCGGGACTAGCGAAGTTCTTC. Protein product: CASSLPGLAKFF.

As regards this clone: An end of the junction differs from the germline gene, which may be a read error. This rearrangement joins TRBV19 to TRBJ1-2; no clear D gene. The CDR3 length is 14 residues. Germline CDR1 is LNHDA and CDR2 is SQIVND (reference sequence). The CDR3 spells CASRIAGGNGGYTF. In DNA form, the CDR3 reads TGTGCCAGTAGGATAGCGGGAGGGAACGGCGGCTACACCTTC. The complete variable domain, with remaining parts taken from reference TRBV19 and TRBJ1-2, reads DGGITQSPKYLFRKEGQNVTLSCEQNLNHDAMYWYRQDPGQGLRLIYYSQIVNDFQKGDIAEGYSVSREKKESFPLTVTSAQKNPTAFYLCASRIAGGNGGYTFGSGTRLTVV.

This chain links TRBV27 with TRBJ1-1, with a possible D match to TRBD1 (5 bases). The CDR3 contains 16 residues. Germline V gives CDR1 MNHEY, CDR2 SMNVEV (reference sequence). Trimming took off 3 bases at V and 6 bases at J, with 20 bases between the two ends. As DNA, the CDR3 is TGTGCCAGCAGTTTTATTACAGGCCGGGGGTTGGCTGAAGCTTTCTTT. It specifies CASSFITGRGLAEAFF.

J is TRBJ1-2 and V is TRBV13; a weak D match, TRBD1 (5 bases). Per germline, CDR1 PRHDT and CDR2 FYEKMQ (reference sequence). Trimming took off 0 bases at V and 7 bases at J, with 12 bases between the two ends. The CDR3 runs to 14 residues. CDR3 region: CASSLGRALSGYTF. The CDR3, as DNA: TGTGCCAGCAGCTTAGGCAGGGCGCTCTCTGGCTACACCTTC.

With regard to this clone: A junction boundary mismatches the germline segment, possibly from a read error. The chain couples TRBV7-2 to TRBJ2-4, with TRBD2 identical over 8 bases. Germline loops: CDR1 SGHTA, CDR2 FQGNSA. The CDR3 has 19 residues. The CDR3, as DNA: TGTGCCAGCAGCCCAAGATTTAGGGGGGGAGGACTAGCCGAAAACATTCAGTACTTC. Protein product: CASSPRFRGGGLAENIQYF.

The J gene is TRBJ1-4, the V gene TRBV6-5; 7 bases align to TRBD1. V trimming: 6 bases; J trimming: 7 bases; junction bases outside the gene matches: 11. CDR1 MNHEY and CDR2 SVGAGI come from the germline V gene. This CDR3 spans 15 amino acids. The CDR3 protein is CASRSTGESGEKLFF. CDR3 DNA sequence: TGTGCCAGCAGATCAACAGGGGAATCTGGTGAAAAACTGTTTTTT.

The V and J genes are TRBV9 and TRBJ2-7; TRBD1 might be the D (6 bases). In germline, CDR1 is SGDLS, CDR2 YYNGEE. Trimming removed 0 bases at V and 0 bases at J, with 10 bases between. The CDR3 has 15 amino acids. In DNA, the CDR3 is TGTGCCAGCAGCGTAGGACAGGAGAGCTCCTACGAGCAGTACTTC. Protein sequence: CASSVGQESSYEQYF.

V gene TRBV21-1 combines with J gene TRBJ1-3; TRBD1 is the table's D call and was not checked against the DNA. TRBV21-1 counts as a pseudogene. The CDR3 is 19 residues long. The CDR3 reads CASSKVKVGQGVSGNTIYF. The DNA of the CDR3 is TGTGCCAGCAGCAAAGTTAAGGTAGGACAGGGGGTATCCGGAAACACCATATATTTT.

The chain has TRBV7-9 and TRBJ2-7; D perhaps matches TRBD1 (6 bases). Germline V gene data show CDR1 as SEHNR and CDR2 as FQNEAQ (reference sequence). Trimming took off 1 base at V and 6 bases at J, with 10 bases between the two ends. The CDR3 runs 13 residues. The CDR3 nucleotides are TGTGCCAGCAGCTTAGAGGACAGCCTCGAGCAGTACTTC. Protein sequence: CASSLEDSLEQYF.

This clone has just a few counts. The V gene is TRBV2, the J gene TRBJ1-4, with D possibly TRBD1 on 6 matching bases. The CDR3 contains 13 residues. The V and J ends lost 8 bases and 8 bases respectively, with 15 bases between them. CDR1 SNHLY and CDR2 FYNNEI come from the germline V gene. The CDR3 sequence: CASDRTVREKLFF. CDR3 nucleotide sequence: TGTGCCAGCGACAGGACTGTACGCGAAAAACTGTTTTTT.